Listed below are T cell receptor beta chains from one sample, sequenced in a study of T-cell memory formation after mild COVID-19. TCRdb called the 5' RACE reads again in MiXCR, with one record for every CDR3 protein. The sample lists some 68,000 distinct CDR3 sequences; 16% were seen once. The sequenced sample was PBMCs or a T cell subset sorted from them (not recorded which). Receptors originate from an adult woman who had mild COVID-19 (a few samples of this study predate the infection). Cell type and time point are not known. The CDR3 runs from the conserved cysteine through the conserved F or W. Fields, in order: V gene, D gene, J gene, clone size, CDR3 DNA, CDR3 protein. D genes are given only for firm matches. Size values are once, few and many counts, or a class for expanded clones, and some rows have none.

V: TRBV20-1; D: TRBD1; J: TRBJ2-7; size: .; DNA: TGCAGTGCTAAAGGACAGGAGCACTACGAGCAGTACTTC; CDR3: CSAKGQEHYEQYF
V: TRBV24-1; D: .; J: TRBJ1-5; size: .; DNA: TGTGCCACCAGGAGCGGGGGGCCGAATCAGCCCCAGCATTTT; CDR3: CATRSGGPNQPQHF
V: TRBV29-1; D: .; J: TRBJ2-1; size: .; DNA: TGCAGCGTTGAGTCCCTGGGATCCCCTAACAATGAGCAGTTCTTC; CDR3: CSVESLGSPNNEQFF
V: TRBV29-1; D: .; J: TRBJ2-1; size: few; DNA: TGCAGCGTTGAAGGACGCTACAATGAGCAGTTCTTC; CDR3: CSVEGRYNEQFF
V: TRBV7-9; D: TRBD1; J: TRBJ2-3; size: few; DNA: TGTGCCAGCAGCTTAGCGGCAGGGGGCATCGATACGCAGTATTTT; CDR3: CASSLAAGGIDTQYF
V: TRBV12-3/TRBV12-4; D: .; J: TRBJ2-2; size: .; DNA: TGTGCCAGCAGCCCCCGTCAGGGGTCCGGGGAGCTGTTTTTT; CDR3: CASSPRQGSGELFF
V: TRBV5-8; D: .; J: TRBJ1-2; size: few; DNA: TGTGCCAGCAGCTTCGGGGGTCGAAGCGCCTATGGCTACACCTTC; CDR3: CASSFGGRSAYGYTF
V: TRBV20-1; D: TRBD2; J: TRBJ2-3; size: few; DNA: TGCAGTGCTAGAGATGGACTAGCGGGAGCTCGTAGATACACAGATACGCAGTATTTT; CDR3: CSARDGLAGARRYTDTQYF
V: TRBV28; D: .; J: TRBJ2-1; size: .; DNA: TGTGCCAGTAGTTCGCCCCGCCGGGACATCGGTGAGCAGTTCTTC; CDR3: CASSSPRRDIGEQFF
V: TRBV12-3/TRBV12-4; D: TRBD1; J: TRBJ1-1; size: few; DNA: TGTGCCAGCAGGGGACAGTTGAACACTGAAGCTTTCTTT; CDR3: CASRGQLNTEAFF
V: TRBV7-2; D: .; J: TRBJ1-1; size: .; DNA: TGTGCCAGCAGCCTGGGGGTGTTCACTGAAGCTTTCTTT; CDR3: CASSLGVFTEAFF
V: TRBV9; D: TRBD1; J: TRBJ2-7; size: .; DNA: TGTGCCAGCAGCGTTCAGGGACAGGCCATCTACGAGCAGTACTTC; CDR3: CASSVQGQAIYEQYF
V: TRBV13; D: TRBD1; J: TRBJ1-1; size: few; DNA: TGTGCCAGCAGCTTAGGCGGGACAGGGATCATGAACACTGAAGCTTTCTTT; CDR3: CASSLGGTGIMNTEAFF
V: TRBV29-1; D: TRBD1; J: TRBJ2-5; size: .; DNA: TGCAGCGTTGAAGTACAGGGGGCTCTCTGGGAGACCCAGTACTTC; CDR3: CSVEVQGALWETQYF
V: TRBV12-3/TRBV12-4; D: .; J: TRBJ2-3; size: few; DNA: TGTGCCAGCAGTTGGGCGAGTAGCACAGATACGCAGTATTTT; CDR3: CASSWASSTDTQYF
V: TRBV29-1; D: .; J: TRBJ1-1; size: .; DNA: TGCAGCGCTCGGGAGACTGAAGCTTTCTTT; CDR3: CSARETEAFF
V: TRBV11-2; D: .; J: TRBJ2-5; size: .; DNA: TGTGCCAGCAGCTTAACAGGACCCCAAGAGACCCAGTACTTC; CDR3: CASSLTGPQETQYF
V: TRBV5-1; D: TRBD1; J: TRBJ1-1; size: once; DNA: TGCGCCAGCAGCCCCTTTACGACAGGGGCGGACACTGAAGCTTTCTTT; CDR3: CASSPFTTGADTEAFF
V: TRBV15; D: .; J: TRBJ1-1; size: few; DNA: TGTGCCACCAGCAGCACCGGGATCTTGAACACTGAAGCTTTCTTT; CDR3: CATSSTGILNTEAFF
V: TRBV12-3/TRBV12-4; D: TRBD1; J: TRBJ2-1; size: .; DNA: TGTGCCAGCAGAATCACAGGGGACAATGAGCAGTTCTTC; CDR3: CASRITGDNEQFF
V: TRBV7-9; D: .; J: TRBJ1-2; size: .; DNA: TGTGCCAGCGCCGAAGGGACCCTAAGAAACTATGGCTACACCTTC; CDR3: CASAEGTLRNYGYTF
V: TRBV7-8; D: TRBD1; J: TRBJ1-2; size: .; DNA: TGTGCCAGCAGCTTAGAGTCAGGGGGCGTTCGATATGGCTACACCTTC; CDR3: CASSLESGGVRYGYTF
V: TRBV6-2/TRBV6-3; D: .; J: TRBJ2-1; size: .; DNA: TGTGCCAGCAGTGGGGTGGGGGGTGAGCAGTTCTTC; CDR3: CASSGVGGEQFF
V: TRBV4-3; D: .; J: TRBJ2-3; size: few; DNA: TGCGCCAGCAGCCGGGTCCAGGCAGATACGCAGTATTTT; CDR3: CASSRVQADTQYF
V: TRBV11-2; D: TRBD2; J: TRBJ2-7; size: .; DNA: TGTGCCAGCAGCCTCGGACTAGCGGGGAGTGAGCAGTACTTC; CDR3: CASSLGLAGSEQYF
V: TRBV6-5; D: .; J: TRBJ1-1; size: few; DNA: TGTGCCAGCAGTTATGCAGGTCTGGCTGAAGCTTTCTTT; CDR3: CASSYAGLAEAFF
V: TRBV4-1; D: .; J: TRBJ2-3; size: .; DNA: TGCGCCAGCAGACCTAAGGGCAGGACAAGCACAGATACGCAGTATTTT; CDR3: CASRPKGRTSTDTQYF
V: TRBV10-3; D: TRBD1; J: TRBJ1-1; size: .; DNA: TGTGCCATCGGCGGACAGGCGCCGGTCGAAGCTTTCTTT; CDR3: CAIGGQAPVEAFF
V: TRBV12-3/TRBV12-4; D: .; J: TRBJ1-1; size: few; DNA: TGTGCCAGCAGTTTTGGGACGAACACTGAAGCTTTCTTT; CDR3: CASSFGTNTEAFF
V: TRBV30; D: .; J: TRBJ2-2; size: .; DNA: TGTGCCTGGAGTGTCACAGGGAACACCGGGGAGCTGTTTTTT; CDR3: CAWSVTGNTGELFF
V: TRBV12-3/TRBV12-4; D: TRBD1; J: TRBJ1-6; size: .; DNA: TGTGCCAGCAGCTCGACAGGGGTTAATTCACCCCTCCACTTT; CDR3: CASSSTGVNSPLHF
V: TRBV15; D: TRBD2; J: TRBJ2-1; size: .; DNA: TGTGCCACCAGCACCATCGGACTAGCGGAGTACAATGAGCAGTTCTTC; CDR3: CATSTIGLAEYNEQFF
V: TRBV12-3/TRBV12-4; D: .; J: TRBJ2-7; size: few; DNA: TGTGCCAGCAGTTTAGAGGACAGAAGGGACGAGCAGTACTTC; CDR3: CASSLEDRRDEQYF
V: TRBV12-3/TRBV12-4; D: .; J: TRBJ2-2; size: .; DNA: TGTGCCAGCACCCGTAAGGGGCCGAACACCGGGGAGCTGTTTTTT; CDR3: CASTRKGPNTGELFF
V: TRBV7-6; D: .; J: TRBJ2-3; size: .; DNA: TGTGCCAGCAGCTTAAGTCCGGGAGCGGAAGATACGCAGTATTTT; CDR3: CASSLSPGAEDTQYF
V: TRBV27; D: .; J: TRBJ2-2; size: .; DNA: TGTGCCAGCAGTTCCGGGATCACCGGGGAGCTGTTTTTT; CDR3: CASSSGITGELFF
V: TRBV24-1; D: .; J: TRBJ2-1; size: .; DNA: TGTGCCACCAGTGATAGGCAGAGCTCCTACAATGAGCAGTTCTTC; CDR3: CATSDRQSSYNEQFF
V: TRBV4-1; D: .; J: TRBJ1-1; size: few; DNA: TGCGCCAGCAGTCGGGACGCCTACACTGAAGCTTTCTTT; CDR3: CASSRDAYTEAFF
V: TRBV6-4; D: .; J: TRBJ2-1; size: few; DNA: TGTGCCAGCAGTGACCTTCTAGGGGGATATGAGCAGTTCTTC; CDR3: CASSDLLGGYEQFF
V: TRBV4-3; D: TRBD2; J: TRBJ2-1; size: few; DNA: TGCGCCAGCAGCCAATGGCGGGAGTTAGACAATGAGCAGTTCTTC; CDR3: CASSQWRELDNEQFF
V: TRBV27; D: .; J: TRBJ1-5; size: few; DNA: TGTGCCAGCAGTTTTGGGGGGGGGGATCAGCCCCAGCATTTT; CDR3: CASSFGGGDQPQHF
V: TRBV7-2; D: TRBD2; J: TRBJ2-1; size: few; DNA: TGTGCCAGCAGCCGGGGGACTAGCGGGGGAAATGAGCAGTTCTTC; CDR3: CASSRGTSGGNEQFF
V: TRBV12-3/TRBV12-4; D: TRBD1; J: TRBJ2-2; size: .; DNA: TGTGCCAGCAGTCCTTGGACAGGGTGGGACACCGGGGAGCTGTTTTTT; CDR3: CASSPWTGWDTGELFF
V: TRBV18; D: .; J: TRBJ2-7; size: many; DNA: TGTGCCAGCTCACCACGGGCGGGAATCGACTCCTACGAGCAGTACTTC; CDR3: CASSPRAGIDSYEQYF
V: TRBV5-1; D: .; J: TRBJ1-1; size: .; DNA: TGCGCCAGCAGCATGGAGAGGGCCGGCACTGAAGCTTTCTTT; CDR3: CASSMERAGTEAFF
V: TRBV7-2; D: TRBD1; J: TRBJ1-1; size: .; DNA: TGTGCCAGCAGCGCTGGGACAGGGGGAAGCACTGAAGCTTTCTTT; CDR3: CASSAGTGGSTEAFF
V: TRBV4-3; D: TRBD2; J: TRBJ2-7; size: few; DNA: TGCGCCAGCAGCCAAGATCCGGCTAGCGGAGCCTCCTACGAGCAGTACTTC; CDR3: CASSQDPASGASYEQYF
V: TRBV18; D: .; J: TRBJ2-7; size: .; DNA: TGTGCCAGCTCACCCGTTGCCAGAGTTAGTGGGAACGAGCAGTACTTC; CDR3: CASSPVARVSGNEQYF
V: TRBV3-1; D: .; J: TRBJ2-6; size: .; DNA: TGTGCCAGCCAGGGTAGTGGGGCCAACGTCCTGACTTTC; CDR3: CASQGSGANVLTF
V: TRBV5-4; D: .; J: TRBJ2-1; size: few; DNA: TGTGCCAGCAGCTTGCAGACAGAGCGCTACAATGAGCAGTTCTTC; CDR3: CASSLQTERYNEQFF
V: TRBV12-3/TRBV12-4; D: TRBD1; J: TRBJ2-3; size: many; DNA: TGTGCCAGCAGTCTGACAGGGGGGGAGTCAGATACGCAGTATTTT; CDR3: CASSLTGGESDTQYF
V: TRBV24-1; D: .; J: TRBJ2-1; size: .; DNA: TGTGCCACCAGTGATCCCACTAGCTATGAGCAGTTCTTC; CDR3: CATSDPTSYEQFF
V: TRBV19; D: TRBD1; J: TRBJ2-3; size: .; DNA: TGTGCCAGTAGTACCCCCTCGACAGGGGATGGCACAGATACGCAGTATTTT; CDR3: CASSTPSTGDGTDTQYF